This passage covers 16 T cell receptor beta chains from one sample sequenced in a study of T cell responses to AZD1222 COVID-19 vaccine. TCRdb's copy holds only in-frame clones and misses some; the assay was immunoSEQ multiplex PCR. The table has roughly 100,000 clones, approximately 88% seen once. The sequencing used peripheral blood, collected on day 0 of AZD1222 vaccination. The receptors come from an adult in good health.

The chain has TRBV5-5 and TRBJ2-7; D is unresolved. From germline, CDR1 is SGHKS and CDR2 YYEKEE (reference sequence). The CDR3 contains 12 residues. Trimming left V 0 bases short and J 5 bases short, with 6 bases between. The chain's CDR3 is CASSLVFDEQYF. CDR3 coding DNA: TGTGCCAGCAGCTTGGTTTTCGACGAGCAGTACTTC.

The chain has TRBV6-5 and TRBJ2-7; 9 nucleotides agree with TRBD1. The CDR3 runs to 13 residues. Trimming at V came to 0 bases and at J to 9 bases, leaving 3 bases not matched to a gene. Germline loops: CDR1 MNHEY, CDR2 SVGAGI. The CDR3 region is CASSYSPGQGQYF. The CDR3 coding sequence is TGTGCCAGCAGTTACTCGCCGGGACAGGGGCAGTACTTC.

This chain links TRBV20-1 with TRBJ2-7, with 10 positions matching TRBD2. Unmatched junction bases numbered 3, after V lost 3 bases and J lost 1 base. The germline gives CDR1 DFQATT, CDR2 SNEGSKA (reference sequence). The CDR3 loop spans 14 amino acids. CDR3 sequence (DNA): TGCAGTGCTAGTGTAGCGGGGGGATCCTACGAGCAGTACTTC. Protein: CSASVAGGSYEQYF.

In this sample, this clone turned up once. This sequence joins TRBV6-5 and TRBJ2-7, with a weak D call TRBD1 (5 bases). The CDR3 is 15 amino acids. Germline lookup yields CDR1 MNHEY and CDR2 SVGAGI. With 0 bases removed from V and 2 bases from J, the gap between germline ends came to 11 bases. CDR3 protein: CASSYSITGPYEQYF. The CDR3 nucleotides are TGTGCCAGCAGTTACTCGATAACAGGTCCCTACGAGCAGTACTTC.

The J gene is TRBJ1-2, the V gene TRBV6-5; D ambiguous. Germline V gene sequence: CDR1 MNHEY, CDR2 SVGAGI. This CDR3 is 15 amino acids long. V was shortened by 5 bases and J by 8 bases, with 21 bases between the two germline ends. CDR3 amino acids: CASSQAETDVGGYTF. DNA of the CDR3: TGTGCCAGCAGTCAGGCTGAGACCGACGTGGGGGGCTACACCTTC.

DNA for the CDR3: TGTGCCAGTAGTCCAGGGACTAGCGGGTCCCTCTCTGGGGCCAACGTCCTGACTTTC. Translation gives CASSPGTSGSLSGANVLTF. The V and J genes are TRBV19 and TRBJ2-6, with TRBD2 matching 12 bases. With V trimmed by 5 bases and J by 0 bases, 8 bases remained unmatched. CDR1 is LNHDA, CDR2 SQIVND, per germline (reference sequence). This CDR3 comprises 19 residues.

The chain couples TRBV6-1 to TRBJ2-7; D is uncertain. V lost 0 bases and J lost 2, with 5 bases in between. This CDR3 has 13 residues. Germline V gene sequence: CDR1 MNHNS, CDR2 SASEGT. The CDR3 region is CASSEAKAYEQYF. The CDR3, as DNA: TGTGCCAGCAGTGAAGCAAAGGCCTACGAGCAGTACTTC.

The chain uses TRBV6-4 and TRBJ1-2, with 7 bases lining up with TRBD1. Germline CDR1 is MRHNA and CDR2 is SNTAGT. The CDR3 has 14 residues. The junction had 7 bases not matched to a gene; V was cut back by 1 base and J by 8 bases. CDR3 nucleotides: TGTGCCAGCAGTGACTACAGGGGTCGAGGAGGCTACACCTTC. Residues: CASSDYRGRGGYTF.

This sequence joins TRBV24-1 and TRBJ2-4; TRBD2 might be the D (6 bases). Between the trimmed V and J ends, which lost 4 bases and 3 bases, there was a span of 12 bases. Germline CDR1 KGHDR, CDR2 SFDVKD. The CDR3 runs 15 residues. CDR3 bases: TGTGCCACCAGTGAGCCGTCGGGGGACAAAAACATTCAGTACTTC. It translates to CATSEPSGDKNIQYF.

V and J are TRBV4-3 and TRBJ2-1, with D unresolved. In germline, CDR1 is LGHNA, CDR2 YSLEER. V was clipped by 1 base and J by 6 bases, with 7 bases between them. The CDR3 runs to 13 residues. CDR3 amino acids: CASSQGQRNEQFF. CDR3 bases: TGCGCCAGCAGCCAAGGGCAACGCAATGAGCAGTTCTTC.

This rearrangement joins TRBV13 to TRBJ2-1; D gene uncertain. There are 13 residues in the CDR3. V lost 1 base, J lost 10 bases, and 11 bases lay in between. Germline CDR1 is PRHDT and CDR2 is FYEKMQ (reference sequence). The CDR3 here is CASSLETEREQFF. The CDR3 DNA reads TGTGCCAGCAGCTTAGAGACCGAACGAGAGCAGTTCTTC.

This clone was counted once. The chain is built from TRBV2 and TRBJ2-1; 9 bases align to TRBD2. The CDR3 runs to 15 residues. With V trimmed by 8 bases and J by 0 bases, 5 bases remained unmatched. Germline V gene data show CDR1 as SNHLY and CDR2 as FYNNEI. CDR3 nucleotides: TGTGCCAGCGACCTTAGCGGGAGCTCCTACAATGAGCAGTTCTTC. Its protein product is CASDLSGSSYNEQFF. Supplemented by reference TRBV2 and TRBJ2-1, the full variable domain reads EPEVTQTPSHQVTQMGQEVILRCVPISNHLYFYWYRQILGQKVEFLVSFYNNEISEKSEIFDDQFSVERPDGSNFTLKIRSTKLEDSAMYFCASDLSGSSYNEQFFGPGTRLTVL.

The gene calls are TRBV7-8 and TRBJ1-3; TRBD1 is a possible D gene (6 bases). The CDR3 totals 14 residues. Trimming removed 3 bases from V and 1 base from J, with 7 bases in between. Germline V CDR1 and CDR2: SGHVS, FQNEAQ. CDR3 coding DNA: TGTGCCAGCAGCTTCACAGGGTCTGGAAACACCATATATTTT. Translated, it gives CASSFTGSGNTIYF.

The rearrangement links TRBV12-3 or TRBV12-4 to TRBJ2-2; a possible D gene is TRBD2 (6 bases). The CDR3 spans 13 residues. Trimming took 7 bases from V and 5 from J, leaving 11 bases between them. CDR3 in amino acids: CASTSRGTGELFF. CDR3 DNA sequence: TGTGCCAGCACCTCCCGGGGGACCGGGGAGCTGTTTTTT.

This clone was recorded a few times. This chain connects TRBV6-5 to TRBJ1-1, with TRBD1 matching 7 bases. Trimming took 6 bases from V and 11 from J; bases not matched to a gene: 6. Looked up from germline, CDR1 is MNHEY and CDR2 is SVGAGI. The CDR3 length is 11 residues. The CDR3 loop is CASRRQGRAFF. The DNA of the CDR3 is TGTGCCAGCAGAAGACAGGGTAGGGCTTTCTTT.

DNA for the CDR3: TGTGCCAGTAGCCCTATGGGACTAGCGGGGGGTTCAGTTGGAAATGAGCAGTTCTTC. Protein sequence: CASSPMGLAGGSVGNEQFF. The J gene is TRBJ2-1, the V gene TRBV19; 15 bases line up with TRBD2. The CDR3 extends over 19 amino acids. The germline V gene has CDR1 LNHDA and CDR2 SQIVND (reference sequence). V trimming: 6 bases; J trimming: 7 bases; junction bases outside the gene matches: 16.